This T cell receptor beta chain was recorded in a study of siplizumab effects on memory and regulatory T cells. This clone was detected only once. The CDR3 totals 16 residues. Germline CDR1 reads SGHRS; CDR2 reads YFSETQ. V dropped 4 bases and J dropped 0 bases, with 14 bases sitting between them. Profiling relied on immunoSEQ multiplex PCR, and the TCRdb table lists in-frame clones only, not all of them. This sample has approximately 82,000 clones, with around 90% found just once. Sequencing used Tregs sorted from blood. The J gene is TRBJ1-3, the V gene TRBV5-1; D uncertain. The origin of this receptor is a human donor in good health. The CDR3 nucleotides are TGCGCCAGCAGCATTTCCCCACCGGGCTCTGGAAACACCATATATTTT. This encodes CASSISPPGSGNTIYF. Full variable domain (remainder filled in from reference TRBV5-1 and TRBJ1-3): KAGVTQTPRYLIKTRGQQVTLSCSPISGHRSVSWYQQTPGQGLQFLFEYFSETQRNKGNFPGRFSGRQFSNSRSEMNVSTLELGDSALYLCASSISPPGSGNTIYFGEGSWLTVV.